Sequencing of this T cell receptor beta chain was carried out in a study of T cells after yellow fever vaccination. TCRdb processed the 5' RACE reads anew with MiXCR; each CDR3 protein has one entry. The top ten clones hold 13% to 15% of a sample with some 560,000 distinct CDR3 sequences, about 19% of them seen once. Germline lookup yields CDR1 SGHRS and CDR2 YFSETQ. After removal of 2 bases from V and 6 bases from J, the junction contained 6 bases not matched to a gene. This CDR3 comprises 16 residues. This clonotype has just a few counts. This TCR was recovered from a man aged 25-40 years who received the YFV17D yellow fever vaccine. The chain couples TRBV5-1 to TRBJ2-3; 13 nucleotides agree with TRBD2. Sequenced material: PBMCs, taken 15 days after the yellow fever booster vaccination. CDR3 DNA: TGCGCCAGCAGCTTCGGGACTAGCGGGGCCGCGGATACGCAGTATTTT. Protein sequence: CASSFGTSGAADTQYF.